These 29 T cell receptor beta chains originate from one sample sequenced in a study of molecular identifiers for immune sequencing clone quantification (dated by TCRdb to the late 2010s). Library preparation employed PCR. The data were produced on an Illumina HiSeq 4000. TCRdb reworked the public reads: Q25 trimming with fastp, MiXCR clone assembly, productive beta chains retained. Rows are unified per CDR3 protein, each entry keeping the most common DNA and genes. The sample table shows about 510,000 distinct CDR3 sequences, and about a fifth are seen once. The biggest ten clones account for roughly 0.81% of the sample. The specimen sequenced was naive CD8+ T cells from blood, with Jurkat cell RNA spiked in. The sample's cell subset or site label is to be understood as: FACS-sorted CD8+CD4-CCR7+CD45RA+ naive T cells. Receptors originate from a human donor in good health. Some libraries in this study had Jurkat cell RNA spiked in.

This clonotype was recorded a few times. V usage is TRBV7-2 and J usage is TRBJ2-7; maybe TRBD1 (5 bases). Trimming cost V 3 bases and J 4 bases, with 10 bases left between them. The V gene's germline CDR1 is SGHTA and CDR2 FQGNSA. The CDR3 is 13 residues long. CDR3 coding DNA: TGTGCCAGCAGCTTTTTTCAGGGTTACGAGCAGTACTTC. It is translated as CASSFFQGYEQYF.

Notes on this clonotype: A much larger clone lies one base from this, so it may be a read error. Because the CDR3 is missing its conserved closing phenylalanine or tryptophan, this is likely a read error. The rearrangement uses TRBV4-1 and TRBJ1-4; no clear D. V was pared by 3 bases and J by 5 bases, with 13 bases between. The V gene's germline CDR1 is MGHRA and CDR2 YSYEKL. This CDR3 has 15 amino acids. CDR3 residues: CASSQRVGINEKLFL. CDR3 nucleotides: TGCGCCAGCAGCCAGAGAGTCGGAATAAATGAAAAACTGTTTCTT.

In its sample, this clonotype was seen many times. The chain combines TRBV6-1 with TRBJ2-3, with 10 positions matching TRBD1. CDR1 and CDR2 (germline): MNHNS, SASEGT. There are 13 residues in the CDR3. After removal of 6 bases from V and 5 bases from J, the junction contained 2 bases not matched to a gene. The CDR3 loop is CASRGTGEDTQYF. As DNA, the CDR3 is TGTGCCAGCAGAGGGACAGGGGAAGATACGCAGTATTTT.

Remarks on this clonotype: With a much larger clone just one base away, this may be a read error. CDR3 protein: CASSYASGRTTDTQYF. As DNA, the CDR3 is TGTGCCAGCAGTTACGCTAGCGGGAGGACCACAGATACGCAGTATTTT. The V gene is TRBV6-5, the J gene TRBJ2-3; TRBD2 agrees at 11 bases. The CDR3 covers 16 residues. In germline, CDR1 is MNHEY, CDR2 SVGAGI. J was trimmed by 2 bases and V by 2 bases; bases with no gene match: 3.

The CDR3, as DNA: TGTGCCAGCAGCCCAGAGACACGTTACGAGCAGTACTTC. Protein product: CASSPETRYEQYF. This chain joins TRBV7-9 and TRBJ2-7; D is undetermined. CDR1 is SEHNR and CDR2 is FQNEAQ in the germline V gene (reference sequence). The V and J ends lost 5 bases and 4 bases respectively, with 12 bases between them. The CDR3 spans 13 residues. Complete variable domain (other parts from reference TRBV7-9 and TRBJ2-7): DTGVSQNPRHKITKRGQNVTFRCDPISEHNRLYWYRQTLGQGPEFLTYFQNEAQLEKSRLLSDRFSAERPKGSFSTLEIQRTEQGDSAMYLCASSPETRYEQYFGPGTRLTVT.

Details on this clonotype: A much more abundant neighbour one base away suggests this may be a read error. The CDR3: CASSQGDRANTEAFF. CDR3 coding DNA: TGCGCCAGCAGCCAAGGGGACAGGGCGAACACTGAAGCTTTCTTT. The J gene is TRBJ1-1, the V gene TRBV4-1; TRBD1 matches at 9 bases. J gave up 1 base and V 1 base, and 1 base lay outside the gene matches. CDR1 and CDR2 from the germline V gene are MGHRA and YSYEKL. The CDR3 is 15 residues long.

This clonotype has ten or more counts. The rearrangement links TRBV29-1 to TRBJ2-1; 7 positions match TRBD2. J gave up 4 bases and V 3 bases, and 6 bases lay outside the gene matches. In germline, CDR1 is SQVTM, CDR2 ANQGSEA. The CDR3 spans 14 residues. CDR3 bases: TGCAGCGTTGAGGCGGGGGAGGTATACAATGAGCAGTTCTTC. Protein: CSVEAGEVYNEQFF.

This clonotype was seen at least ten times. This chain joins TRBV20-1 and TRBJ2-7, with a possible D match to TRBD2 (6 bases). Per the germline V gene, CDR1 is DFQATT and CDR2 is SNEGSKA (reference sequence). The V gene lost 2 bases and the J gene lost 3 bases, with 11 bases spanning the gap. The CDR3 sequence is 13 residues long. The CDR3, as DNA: TGCAGTGCTAGACAGGGACTGCACTACGAGCAGTACTTC. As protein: CSARQGLHYEQYF.

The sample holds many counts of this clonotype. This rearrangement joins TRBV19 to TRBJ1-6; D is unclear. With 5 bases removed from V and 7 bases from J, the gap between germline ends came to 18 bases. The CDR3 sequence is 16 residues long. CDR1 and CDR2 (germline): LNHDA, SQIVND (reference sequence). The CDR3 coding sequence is TGTGCCAGTAGTTCAATGACACGCGGGATGAATTCACCCCTCCACTTT. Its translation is CASSSMTRGMNSPLHF.

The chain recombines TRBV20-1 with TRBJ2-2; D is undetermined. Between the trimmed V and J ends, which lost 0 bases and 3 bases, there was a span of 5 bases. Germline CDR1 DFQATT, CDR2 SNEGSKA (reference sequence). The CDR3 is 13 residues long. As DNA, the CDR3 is TGCAGTGCTAGAGAAGGGTACACCGGGGAGCTGTTTTTT. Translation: CSAREGYTGELFF.

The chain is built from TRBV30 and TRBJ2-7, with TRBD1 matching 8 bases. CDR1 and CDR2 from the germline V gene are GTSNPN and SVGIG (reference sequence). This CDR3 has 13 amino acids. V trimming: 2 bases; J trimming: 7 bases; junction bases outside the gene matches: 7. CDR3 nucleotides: TGTGCCTGGAGTCAGCGACAGGGGAGGGAGCAGTACTTC. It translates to CAWSQRQGREQYF. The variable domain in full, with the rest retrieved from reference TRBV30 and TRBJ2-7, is SQTIHQWPATLVQPVGSPLSLECTVEGTSNPNLYWYRQAAGRGLQLLFYSVGIGQISSEVPQNLSASRPQDRQFILSSKKLLLSDSGFYLCAWSQRQGREQYFGPGTRLTVT.

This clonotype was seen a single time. The CDR3 region has the DNA TGTGCCAGCAGCCCCGGAGGGGGGTCCGGAGAGACCCAGTACTTC. This codes for CASSPGGGSGETQYF. V and J are TRBV11-2 and TRBJ2-5; either TRBD1 or TRBD2 may fit D (6 bases each). Trimming shortened V by 5 bases and J by 4 bases, and 17 bases separated the two germline ends. CDR3 length: 15 amino acids. CDR1 is SGHAT, CDR2 FQNNGV, per germline. Combining the CDR3 with reference TRBV11-2 and TRBJ2-5 gives the whole variable domain EAGVAQSPRYKIIEKRQSVAFWCNPISGHATLYWYQQILGQGPKLLIQFQNNGVVDDSQLPKDRFSAERLKGVDSTLKIQPAKLEDSAVYLCASSPGGGSGETQYFGPGTRLLVL.

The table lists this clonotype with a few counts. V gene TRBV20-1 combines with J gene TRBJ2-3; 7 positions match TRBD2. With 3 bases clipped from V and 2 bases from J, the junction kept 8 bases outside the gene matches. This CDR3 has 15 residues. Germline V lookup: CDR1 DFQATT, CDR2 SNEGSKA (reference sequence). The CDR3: CSASPRLALTDTQYF. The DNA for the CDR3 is TGCAGTGCTAGCCCAAGACTAGCCCTCACAGATACGCAGTATTTT.

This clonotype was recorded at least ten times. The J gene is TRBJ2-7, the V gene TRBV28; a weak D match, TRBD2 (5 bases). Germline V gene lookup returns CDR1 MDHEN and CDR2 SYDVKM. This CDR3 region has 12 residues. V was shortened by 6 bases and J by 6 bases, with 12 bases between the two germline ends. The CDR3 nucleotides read TGTGCCAGCAGGCCGGGGTCACTCGAGCAGTACTTC. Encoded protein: CASRPGSLEQYF.

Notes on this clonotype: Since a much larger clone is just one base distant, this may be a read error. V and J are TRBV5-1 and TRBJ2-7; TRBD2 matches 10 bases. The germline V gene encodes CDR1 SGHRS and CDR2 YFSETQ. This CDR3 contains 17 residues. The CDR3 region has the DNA TGCGCCAGCAGCTTGGCCCGGTCTAGCGGGAGCTCCTACGAGCAGCACTTC. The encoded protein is CASSLARSSGSSYEQHF. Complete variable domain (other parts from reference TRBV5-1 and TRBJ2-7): KAGVTQTPRYLIKTRGQQVTLSCSPISGHRSVSWYQQTPGQGLQFLFEYFSETQRNKGNFPGRFSGRQFSNSRSEMNVSTLELGDSALYLCASSLARSSGSSYEQHFGPGTRLTVT.

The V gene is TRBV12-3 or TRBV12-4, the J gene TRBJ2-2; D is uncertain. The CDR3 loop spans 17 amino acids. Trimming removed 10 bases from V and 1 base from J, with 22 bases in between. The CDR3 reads CATSPWVYPRNTGELFF. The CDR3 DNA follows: TGTGCCACCTCCCCCTGGGTCTACCCGAGGAACACCGGGGAGCTGTTTTTT.

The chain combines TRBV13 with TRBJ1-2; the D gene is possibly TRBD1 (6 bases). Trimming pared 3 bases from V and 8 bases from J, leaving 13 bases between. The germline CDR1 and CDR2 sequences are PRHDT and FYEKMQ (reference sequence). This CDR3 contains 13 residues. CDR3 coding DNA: TGTGCCAGCAGCTTTACAGGGTTTAACGGCTACACCTTC. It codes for CASSFTGFNGYTF.

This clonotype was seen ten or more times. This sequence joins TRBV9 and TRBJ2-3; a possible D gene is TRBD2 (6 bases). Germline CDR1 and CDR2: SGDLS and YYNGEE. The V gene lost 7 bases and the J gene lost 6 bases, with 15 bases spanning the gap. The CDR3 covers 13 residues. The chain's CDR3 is CASAAGSVDTQYF. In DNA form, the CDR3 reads TGTGCCAGCGCGGCGGGATCCGTCGATACGCAGTATTTT.

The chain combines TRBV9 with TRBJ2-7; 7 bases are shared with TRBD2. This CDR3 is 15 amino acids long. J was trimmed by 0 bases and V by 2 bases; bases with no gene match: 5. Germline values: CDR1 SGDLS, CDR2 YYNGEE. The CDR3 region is CASSVNREDSYEQYF. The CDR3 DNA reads TGTGCCAGCAGCGTCAACCGGGAGGACTCCTACGAGCAGTACTTC.

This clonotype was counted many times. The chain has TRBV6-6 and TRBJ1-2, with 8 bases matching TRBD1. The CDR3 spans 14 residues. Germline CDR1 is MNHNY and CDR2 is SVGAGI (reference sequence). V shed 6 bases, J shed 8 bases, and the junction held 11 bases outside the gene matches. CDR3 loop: CASSPWQGASGYTF. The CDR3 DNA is TGTGCCAGCAGCCCTTGGCAGGGGGCGTCCGGCTACACCTTC.

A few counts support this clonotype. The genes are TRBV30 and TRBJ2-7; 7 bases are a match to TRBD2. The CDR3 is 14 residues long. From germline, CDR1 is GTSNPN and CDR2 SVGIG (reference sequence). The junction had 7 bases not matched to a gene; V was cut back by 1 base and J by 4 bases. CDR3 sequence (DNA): TGTGCCTGGAGTGAACTAGCGTTCTCTTACGAGCAGTACTTC. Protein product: CAWSELAFSYEQYF.

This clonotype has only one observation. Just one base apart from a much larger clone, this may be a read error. CDR3 in DNA: TGTGCCGGCAGTTTACAGGGCACAGATACGCAGTATTTT. Translation gives CAGSLQGTDTQYF. The genes are TRBV12-3 or TRBV12-4 and TRBJ2-3, with a weak D call TRBD1 (5 bases). The CDR3 runs 13 residues.

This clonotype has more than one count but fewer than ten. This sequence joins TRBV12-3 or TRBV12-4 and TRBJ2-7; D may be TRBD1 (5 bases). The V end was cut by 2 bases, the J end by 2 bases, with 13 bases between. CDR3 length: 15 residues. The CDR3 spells CASSLFRDLPYEQYF. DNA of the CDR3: TGTGCCAGCAGTTTATTCAGGGATTTACCCTACGAGCAGTACTTC.

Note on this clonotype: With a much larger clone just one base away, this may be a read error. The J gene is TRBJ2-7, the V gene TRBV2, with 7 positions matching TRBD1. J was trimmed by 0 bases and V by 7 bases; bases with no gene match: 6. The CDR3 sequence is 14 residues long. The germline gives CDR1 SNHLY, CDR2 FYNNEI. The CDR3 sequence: CASTEGDSSYEQYF. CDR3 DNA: TGTGCCAGCACCGAAGGGGACAGCTCCTACGAGCAGTACTTC.

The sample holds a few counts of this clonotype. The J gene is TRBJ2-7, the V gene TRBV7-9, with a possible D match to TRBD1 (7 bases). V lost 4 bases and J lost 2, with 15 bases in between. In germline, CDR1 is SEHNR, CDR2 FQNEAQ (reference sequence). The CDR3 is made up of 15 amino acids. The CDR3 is CASSSQGGRTYEQYF. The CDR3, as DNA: TGTGCCAGCAGCTCGCAGGGGGGAAGGACCTACGAGCAGTACTTC.

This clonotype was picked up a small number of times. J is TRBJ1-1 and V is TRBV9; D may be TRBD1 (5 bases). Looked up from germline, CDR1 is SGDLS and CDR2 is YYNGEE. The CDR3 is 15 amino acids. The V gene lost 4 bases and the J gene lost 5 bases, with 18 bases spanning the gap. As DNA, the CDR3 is TGTGCCAGCAGCCCCAGCGCTTCAGGGAAGACTGAAGCTTTCTTT. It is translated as CASSPSASGKTEAFF.

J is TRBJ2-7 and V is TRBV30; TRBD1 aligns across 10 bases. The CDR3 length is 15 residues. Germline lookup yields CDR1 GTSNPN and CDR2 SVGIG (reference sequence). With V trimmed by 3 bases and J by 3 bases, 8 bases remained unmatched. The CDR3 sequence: CAWSEPGQGFYEQYF. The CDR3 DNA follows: TGTGCCTGGAGCGAACCGGGACAGGGGTTCTACGAGCAGTACTTC. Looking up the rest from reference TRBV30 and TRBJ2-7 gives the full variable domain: SQTIHQWPATLVQPVGSPLSLECTVEGTSNPNLYWYRQAAGRGLQLLFYSVGIGQISSEVPQNLSASRPQDRQFILSSKKLLLSDSGFYLCAWSEPGQGFYEQYFGPGTRLTVT.

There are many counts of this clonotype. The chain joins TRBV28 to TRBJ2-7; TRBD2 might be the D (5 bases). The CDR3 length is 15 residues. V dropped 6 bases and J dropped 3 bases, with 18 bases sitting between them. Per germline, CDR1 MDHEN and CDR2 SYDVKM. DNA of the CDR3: TGTGCCAGCAGCCCCTTAAGCGGATACTACTACGAGCAGTACTTC. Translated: CASSPLSGYYYEQYF.

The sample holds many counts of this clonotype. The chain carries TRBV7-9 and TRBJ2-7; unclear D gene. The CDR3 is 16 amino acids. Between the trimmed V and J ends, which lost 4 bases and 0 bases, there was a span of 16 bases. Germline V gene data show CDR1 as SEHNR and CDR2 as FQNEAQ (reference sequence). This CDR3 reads CASSSAVQTSSYEQYF. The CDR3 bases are TGTGCCAGCAGCTCTGCGGTACAGACAAGCTCCTACGAGCAGTACTTC.